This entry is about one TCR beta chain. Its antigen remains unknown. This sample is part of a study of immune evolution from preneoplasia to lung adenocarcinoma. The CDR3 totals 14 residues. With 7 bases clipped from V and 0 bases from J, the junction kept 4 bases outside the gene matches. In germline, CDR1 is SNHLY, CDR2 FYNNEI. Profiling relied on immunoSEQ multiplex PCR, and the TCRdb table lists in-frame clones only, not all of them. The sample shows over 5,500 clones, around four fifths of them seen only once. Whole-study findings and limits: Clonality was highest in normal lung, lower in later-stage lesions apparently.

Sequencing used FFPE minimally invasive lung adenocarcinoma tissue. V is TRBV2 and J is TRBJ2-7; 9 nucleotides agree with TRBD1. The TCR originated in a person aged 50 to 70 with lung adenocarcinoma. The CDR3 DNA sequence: TGTGCCAGCACCCGGGGACAGGGCTCCTACGAGCAGTACTTC. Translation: CASTRGQGSYEQYF.